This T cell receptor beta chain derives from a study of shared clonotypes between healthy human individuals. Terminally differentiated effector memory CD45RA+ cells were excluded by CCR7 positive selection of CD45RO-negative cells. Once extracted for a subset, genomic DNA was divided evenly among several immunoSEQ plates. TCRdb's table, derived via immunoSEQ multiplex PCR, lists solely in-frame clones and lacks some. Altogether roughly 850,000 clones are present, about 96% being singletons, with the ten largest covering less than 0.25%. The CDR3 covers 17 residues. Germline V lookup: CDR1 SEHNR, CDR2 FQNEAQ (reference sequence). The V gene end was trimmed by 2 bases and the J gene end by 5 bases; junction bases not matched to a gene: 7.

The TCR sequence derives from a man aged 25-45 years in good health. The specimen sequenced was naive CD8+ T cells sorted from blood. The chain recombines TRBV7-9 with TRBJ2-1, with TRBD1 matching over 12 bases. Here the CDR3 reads CASSLIPGQGADNEQFF. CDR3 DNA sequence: TGTGCCAGCAGCTTAATCCCGGGACAGGGGGCAGACAATGAGCAGTTCTTC.